What follows are 16 T cell receptor beta chains derived from one specimen sequenced in a study of T cells in Graves' hyperthyroidism and ophthalmopathy. Amplification of TCR beta CDR3 regions used RNA as the template. The primer set for the first-round RT-PCR of the TCR CDR3 was HTBI. TCRdb reprocessed the multiplex PCR reads via MiXCR and lists one record per CDR3 protein. The sample has roughly 580,000 distinct CDR3 sequences; about 15% are singletons. Input material: blood. The source of these receptors is a woman between 25 and 40 years old with Graves' hyperthyroidism that later progressed to Graves' ophthalmopathy.

In its sample, this clonotype was seen many times. The chain uses TRBV6-1 and TRBJ2-7; 7 nucleotides line up with TRBD1. The CDR3 sequence is 12 residues long. V lost 8 bases, J lost 3 bases, and 4 bases stayed unmatched. Germline CDR1 MNHNS, CDR2 SASEGT. For the CDR3, the DNA is TGTGCCAGCCTAGGGACAGACTACGAGCAGTACTTC. Translated: CASLGTDYEQYF.

This clonotype was seen at least ten times. The chain combines TRBV5-1 with TRBJ2-2; D is unresolved. Looked up from germline, CDR1 is SGHRS and CDR2 is YFSETQ. V shed 0 bases and J shed 8 bases, with 5 bases lying between them. The CDR3 has 12 amino acids. For the CDR3, the DNA is TGCGCCAGCAGCTTGGAGACTGGGGAGCTGTTTTTT. It translates to CASSLETGELFF.

The CDR3 reads CASSQAGASSGANVLTF. As DNA, the CDR3 is TGTGCCAGCAGCCAAGCCGGGGCCTCATCTGGGGCCAACGTCCTGACTTTC. V and J are TRBV4-2 and TRBJ2-6; perhaps D is TRBD1 or TRBD2 (5 bases each). This CDR3 region has 17 residues. The V end lost 1 base, the J end lost 1 base, and 11 bases lay between the germline ends. Germline V gene sequence: CDR1 LGHNA, CDR2 YNFKEQ.

Regarding this clonotype: A much larger clone is a single base away; this may be a read error. The CDR3 DNA follows: TGCGCCAGCAGTACCGGGACTAGCCTCTTTTCCTACGAGCTGTACTTC. It is translated as CASSTGTSLFSYELYF. This chain connects TRBV5-1 to TRBJ2-7; 9 bases are shared with TRBD2. There are 16 residues in the CDR3. Germline loops: CDR1 SGHRS, CDR2 YFSETQ.

The sample holds many counts of this clonotype. The chain employs TRBV5-1 and TRBJ2-7; 7 bases are a match to TRBD1. The CDR3 covers 16 residues. The junction had 13 bases not matched to a gene; V was cut back by 5 bases and J by 2 bases. Germline lookup yields CDR1 SGHRS and CDR2 YFSETQ. The CDR3: CASSWPRDREAYEQYF. DNA for the CDR3: TGCGCCAGCAGTTGGCCCCGGGACAGAGAAGCCTACGAGCAGTACTTC.

This clonotype showed up many times. CDR3 protein: CSVTRGEGAGEEKLFF. The CDR3 coding sequence is TGCAGCGTTACGCGGGGGGAAGGGGCGGGAGAGGAAAAACTGTTTTTT. This chain uses TRBV29-1 with TRBJ1-4, with a tentative D call TRBD1 (5 bases). Trimming stripped 5 bases from V and 8 bases from J, with 24 bases between. The length of the CDR3 is 16 residues. CDR1 and CDR2 (germline): SQVTM, ANQGSEA.

This clonotype appeared many times. This chain links TRBV20-1 with TRBJ2-1; no reliable D call. CDR3 size: 14 residues. Trimming removed 3 bases from V and 5 bases from J, with 14 bases in between. CDR1 and CDR2 (germline): DFQATT, SNEGSKA (reference sequence). CDR3 amino acids: CSASQAALHNEQFF. The CDR3 DNA reads as TGCAGTGCTAGTCAGGCGGCTTTACACAATGAGCAGTTCTTC.

This clonotype was observed many times. The chain uses TRBV13 and TRBJ2-7, with 8 bases lining up with TRBD1. The CDR3 loop spans 15 amino acids. Per the germline V gene, CDR1 is PRHDT and CDR2 is FYEKMQ (reference sequence). J gave up 4 bases and V 2 bases, and 7 bases lay outside the gene matches. The CDR3 region has the DNA TGTGCCAGCAGCTTACTCCGGGACAGGTCTTACGAGCAGTACTTC. Its protein is CASSLLRDRSYEQYF.

This rearrangement joins TRBV7-3 to TRBJ2-3; D is unresolved. The CDR3 is 13 residues long. CDR1 SGHTA and CDR2 FQGTGA come from the germline V gene. The chain's CDR3 is CASSPGPMNTQYF. For the CDR3, the DNA is TGTGCTAGCTCGCCAGGACCAATGAATACGCAGTATTTT. Variable domain in full (rest from reference TRBV7-3 and TRBJ2-3): GAGVSQTPSNKVTEKGKYVELRCDPISGHTALYWYRQSLGQGPEFLIYFQGTGAADDSGLPNDRFFAVRPEGSVSTLKIQRTERGDSAVYLCASSPGPMNTQYFGPGTRLTVL.

The rearrangement uses TRBV3-1 and TRBJ2-1; TRBD2 matches at 9 bases. Germline trimming cut 0 bases from V and 9 bases from J; bases unmatched to any gene: 9. Germline V lookup: CDR1 LGHDT, CDR2 YNNKEL (reference sequence). The CDR3 spans 16 residues. The CDR3 nucleotides are TGTGCCAGCAGCCAAGAAGGGACTAGCCTACTTTTTGAGCAGTTCTTC. Residues: CASSQEGTSLLFEQFF.

This clonotype was recorded many times. V usage is TRBV2 and J usage is TRBJ2-3; 11 bases are a match to TRBD1. V lost 2 bases, J lost 4 bases, and 5 bases stayed unmatched. The CDR3 runs 16 residues. Germline V lookup: CDR1 SNHLY, CDR2 FYNNEI. CDR3 protein: CASSEIRTGGADTQYF. In DNA, the CDR3 is TGTGCCAGCAGTGAAATCAGGACAGGGGGCGCAGATACGCAGTATTTT. The full variable domain, completed using reference TRBV2 and TRBJ2-3, is EPEVTQTPSHQVTQMGQEVILRCVPISNHLYFYWYRQILGQKVEFLVSFYNNEISEKSEIFDDQFSVERPDGSNFTLKIRSTKLEDSAMYFCASSEIRTGGADTQYFGPGTRLTVL.

This clonotype was detected many times. The genes are TRBV24-1 and TRBJ1-2; D is undetermined. The V gene's germline CDR1 is KGHDR and CDR2 SFDVKD. There are 13 residues in the CDR3. The ends were cut back, 2 bases at V and 5 bases at J, with 8 bases in the middle. In DNA form, the CDR3 reads TGTGCCACCAGTGATTCGCCAGTATATGGCTACACCTTC. It specifies CATSDSPVYGYTF.

The chain employs TRBV4-2 and TRBJ2-1; weak D call: TRBD2 (5 bases). V lost 1 base and J 8 bases, leaving 12 bases between the germline ends. Germline CDR1 LGHNA, CDR2 YNFKEQ. The CDR3 is 14 residues long. The chain's CDR3 is CASSQVVSGDEQFF. CDR3 coding DNA: TGTGCCAGCAGCCAAGTCGTAAGCGGCGATGAGCAGTTCTTC.

Concerning this clonotype itself: This may stem from a read error, because a much larger clone lies one nucleotide away. The genes are TRBV30 and TRBJ2-1; possible D gene TRBD2, 6 bases. V gave up 5 bases and J gave up 6 bases, with 17 bases separating them. This CDR3 contains 14 residues. From germline, CDR1 is GTSNPN and CDR2 SVGIG (reference sequence). CDR3 sequence: CAWVIGRAGNEQFF. As DNA, the CDR3 is TGTGCCTGGGTAATCGGGAGAGCAGGCAATGAGCAGTTCTTC.

In its sample, this clonotype was seen a few times. V gene TRBV4-1 combines with J gene TRBJ1-1; D call uncertain. The V and J ends lost 1 base and 4 bases respectively, with 13 bases between them. Germline values: CDR1 MGHRA, CDR2 YSYEKL. The CDR3 totals 15 residues. The DNA for the CDR3 is TGCGCCAGCAGCCAAGGGCCTCCGGGAGGCACTGAAGCTTTCTTT. This encodes CASSQGPPGGTEAFF.

This clonotype was counted many times. This chain uses TRBV20-1 with TRBJ1-5, with unresolved D. Germline CDR1 and CDR2: DFQATT and SNEGSKA (reference sequence). This CDR3 is built from 14 residues. V was cut by 6 bases and J by 1 base, with 13 bases left in between. CDR3 nucleotides: TGCAGTGCCCTCGCGGCGATCAGCAATCAGCCCCAGCATTTT. Translation gives CSALAAISNQPQHF.